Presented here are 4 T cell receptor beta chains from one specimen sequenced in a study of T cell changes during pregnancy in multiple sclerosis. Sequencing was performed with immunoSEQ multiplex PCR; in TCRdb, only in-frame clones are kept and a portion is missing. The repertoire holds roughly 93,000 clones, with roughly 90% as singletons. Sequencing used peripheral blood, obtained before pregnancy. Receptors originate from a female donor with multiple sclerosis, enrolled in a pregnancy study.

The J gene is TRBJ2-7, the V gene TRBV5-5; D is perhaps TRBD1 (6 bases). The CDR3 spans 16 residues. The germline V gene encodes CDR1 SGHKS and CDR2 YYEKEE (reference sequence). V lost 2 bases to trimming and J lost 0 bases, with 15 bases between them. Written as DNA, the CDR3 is TGTGCCAGCAGCTTAACCCCAGGGGCCAGCTCCTACGAGCAGTACTTC. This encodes CASSLTPGASSYEQYF.

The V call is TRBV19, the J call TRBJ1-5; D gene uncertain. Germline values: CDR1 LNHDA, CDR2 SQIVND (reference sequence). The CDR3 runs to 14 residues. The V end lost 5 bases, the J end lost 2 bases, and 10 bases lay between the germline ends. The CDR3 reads CASSSHLGNQPQHF. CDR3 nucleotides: TGTGCCAGTAGTTCGCACTTGGGCAATCAGCCCCAGCATTTT.

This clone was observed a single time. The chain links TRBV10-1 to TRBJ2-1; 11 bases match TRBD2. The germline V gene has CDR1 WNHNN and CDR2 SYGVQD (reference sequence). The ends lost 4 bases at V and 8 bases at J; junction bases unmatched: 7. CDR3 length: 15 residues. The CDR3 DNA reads TGCGCCAGCAGTGGGTCTAGCGGGAGGCTCGATGAGCAGTTCTTC. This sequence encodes CASSGSSGRLDEQFF.

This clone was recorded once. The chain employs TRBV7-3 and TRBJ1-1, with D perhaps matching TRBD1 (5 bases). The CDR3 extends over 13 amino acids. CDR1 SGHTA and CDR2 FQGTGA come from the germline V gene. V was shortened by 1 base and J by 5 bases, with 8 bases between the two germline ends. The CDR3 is CASSLKGVTEAFF. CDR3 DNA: TGTGCCAGCAGCTTAAAAGGGGTAACTGAAGCTTTCTTT.